These 20 T cell receptor beta chains were all obtained from the same sample, sequenced in a study of PD-L1 blockade in urothelial cancer. TCRdb's copy holds only in-frame clones and misses some; the assay was immunoSEQ multiplex PCR. The repertoire holds some 65,000 clones, with about 76% as singletons. Time point specified: pretreatment peripheral blood. The material was PBMCs, obtained around atezolizumab (anti-PD-L1) treatment. These TCRs come from an older man with urothelial cancer.

This clone was observed a few times. This chain connects TRBV15 to TRBJ1-5, with 10 nucleotides matching TRBD1. Per the germline V gene, CDR1 is LNHNV and CDR2 is YYDKDF (reference sequence). J was trimmed by 7 bases and V by 3 bases; bases with no gene match: 3. CDR3 size: 14 residues. The CDR3 region has the DNA TGTGCCACCAGCAGGGGACAGGGGCAGCAGCCCCAGCATTTT. This gives the protein CATSRGQGQQPQHF. Together with reference TRBV15 and TRBJ1-5, the CDR3 gives the full variable domain: DAMVIQNPRYQVTQFGKPVTLSCSQTLNHNVMYWYQQKSSQAPKLLFHYYDKDFNNEADTPDNFQSRRPNTSFCFLDIRSPGLGDTAMYLCATSRGQGQQPQHFGDGTRLSIL.

The V gene is TRBV11-2, the J gene TRBJ2-1; 13 nucleotides match TRBD2. Trimming removed 2 bases from V and 5 bases from J; junction bases left unmatched: 3. Germline CDR1 is SGHAT and CDR2 is FQNNGV. The CDR3 has 16 amino acids. CDR3 in amino acids: CASSLTSGRGHNEQFF. CDR3 nucleotides: TGTGCCAGCAGCTTAACTAGCGGGAGGGGCCACAATGAGCAGTTCTTC.

V is TRBV10-1 and J is TRBJ2-7; TRBD2 might be the D (5 bases). V lost 0 bases, J lost 0 bases, and 9 bases lay in between. This CDR3 has 15 amino acids. The germline CDR1 and CDR2 sequences are WNHNN and SYGVQD (reference sequence). The CDR3 loop is CASSESRRHSYEQYF. The CDR3 DNA reads TGCGCCAGCAGTGAGTCGAGGAGGCACTCCTACGAGCAGTACTTC.

This clone has just one count. The chain links TRBV2 to TRBJ2-3, with D perhaps matching TRBD2 (6 bases). CDR1 is SNHLY and CDR2 is FYNNEI in the germline V gene. The CDR3 consists of 15 residues. V dropped 11 bases and J dropped 3 bases, with 21 bases sitting between them. The CDR3 sequence: CAGPTTRIVTDTQYF. The CDR3 DNA is TGTGCCGGACCCACGACTAGGATTGTTACAGATACGCAGTATTTT.

The chain combines TRBV7-2 with TRBJ2-3, with 7 bases lining up with TRBD2. V shed 5 bases and J 6 bases; nucleotides not matched to a gene: 8. The CDR3 covers 14 residues. Per germline, CDR1 SGHTA and CDR2 FQGNSA. Here the CDR3 DNA reads TGTGCCAGCAGCCTAGGAGCGGGACTGGATACGCAGTATTTT. It translates to CASSLGAGLDTQYF.

The genes are TRBV10-3 and TRBJ2-1, with 9 bases that match TRBD1. CDR1 and CDR2 from the germline V gene are ENHRY and SYGVKD. V shed 8 bases and J 0 bases; nucleotides not matched to a gene: 2. This CDR3 contains 14 residues. CDR3 protein: CAIGTGPSYNEQFF. The CDR3 DNA reads TGTGCCATCGGGACAGGGCCCTCCTACAATGAGCAGTTCTTC.

The chain recombines TRBV19 with TRBJ2-3; 7 bases map to TRBD2. This CDR3 region has 19 residues. Germline-derived CDR1 and CDR2 are LNHDA and SQIVND (reference sequence). Losses at the gene ends were 4 bases for V and 2 bases for J; bases not matched to a gene: 18. The CDR3 protein is CASSKSAVYASGVTDTQYF. Written as DNA, the CDR3 is TGTGCCAGTAGTAAAAGCGCCGTTTATGCGAGCGGGGTCACAGATACGCAGTATTTT.

This chain joins TRBV5-1 and TRBJ2-5, with 7 bases aligning to TRBD1. This CDR3 comprises 15 residues. V trimming: 1 base; J trimming: 10 bases; junction bases outside the gene matches: 13. Germline CDR1 reads SGHRS; CDR2 reads YFSETQ. CDR3 sequence: CASSLSQVQGLVQYF. For the CDR3, the DNA is TGCGCCAGCAGCTTGTCCCAAGTACAGGGGCTGGTCCAGTACTTC. Drawing the rest from reference TRBV5-1 and TRBJ2-5, the complete variable domain is KAGVTQTPRYLIKTRGQQVTLSCSPISGHRSVSWYQQTPGQGLQFLFEYFSETQRNKGNFPGRFSGRQFSNSRSEMNVSTLELGDSALYLCASSLSQVQGLVQYFGPGTRLLVL.

With respect to this clone: At one end, the junction sequence differs from germline, possibly due to a read error. The V gene is TRBV7-7, the J gene TRBJ2-1, with D perhaps matching TRBD1 (5 bases). Germline values: CDR1 SSHAT, CDR2 FNYEAQ (reference sequence). CDR3 size: 15 residues. The CDR3, as DNA: TGTGCTAGCAGCTTGGGGCTGCTGCCAGTGAATGAGCAGTTCTTC. It specifies CASSLGLLPVNEQFF. The full variable domain, with the rest looked up from reference TRBV7-7 and TRBJ2-1, is GAGVSQSPRYKVTKRGQDVTLRCDPISSHATLYWYQQALGQGPEFLTYFNYEAQPDKSGLPSDRFSAERPEGSISTLTIQRTEQRDSAMYRCASSLGLLPVNEQFFGPGTRLTVL.

This clone is a singleton in its sample. This chain uses TRBV4-1 with TRBJ2-1; 8 positions match TRBD1. This CDR3 region has 14 residues. The germline CDR1 and CDR2 sequences are MGHRA and YSYEKL. Trimming removed 1 base from V and 7 bases from J; junction bases left unmatched: 3. CDR3 amino acids: CASSQADRVNEQFF. CDR3 in DNA: TGCGCCAGCAGCCAAGCGGACAGGGTGAATGAGCAGTTCTTC.

This clone was recorded only once. The J gene is TRBJ1-5, the V gene TRBV30, with a possible D match to TRBD1 (6 bases). V lost 3 bases and J 11 bases, leaving 20 bases between the germline ends. The CDR3 contains 14 residues. The V gene's germline CDR1 is GTSNPN and CDR2 SVGIG (reference sequence). CDR3 nucleotides: TGTGCCTGGAGCGAGGTGCAGGGAGAGGGGGCCCAGCATTTT. Residues: CAWSEVQGEGAQHF.

A single count supports this clone. The J gene is TRBJ2-3, the V gene TRBV5-1, with D possibly TRBD2 on 6 matching bases. Deletions cut 6 bases from V and 5 bases from J, with 13 bases between. Germline-derived CDR1 and CDR2 are SGHRS and YFSETQ. This CDR3 spans 13 amino acids. In DNA, the CDR3 is TGCGCCAGCAATCCGGGAGCGGTAGATACGCAGTATTTT. Translating it yields CASNPGAVDTQYF.

V and J are TRBV11-3 and TRBJ2-1, with D possibly being TRBD2 (6 bases). This CDR3 has 14 amino acids. Germline V CDR1 and CDR2: SGHNT, YENEEA. V lost 5 bases and J lost 9, with 17 bases in between. The DNA of the CDR3 is TGTGCCAGCAGCGACGGGACTCCGCATGGTGAGCAGTTCTTC. Its translation: CASSDGTPHGEQFF.

The CDR3 loop reads CSAGTEDNEQFF. DNA for the CDR3: TGCAGCGCCGGGACAGAGGACAATGAGCAGTTCTTC. This chain joins TRBV29-1 and TRBJ2-1, with 7 bases fitting TRBD1. The CDR3 length is 12 residues. Per the germline V gene, CDR1 is SQVTM and CDR2 is ANQGSEA. The V and J ends lost 7 bases and 5 bases, in that order; junction bases with no gene match: 5.

The chain uses TRBV30 and TRBJ1-3; 7 bases align to TRBD1. The CDR3 runs 13 residues. CDR1 and CDR2 (germline): GTSNPN, SVGIG (reference sequence). After removal of 3 bases from V and 4 bases from J, the junction contained 3 bases not matched to a gene. The CDR3 region has the DNA TGTGCCTGGAGAGACAGGGAGGGAAACACCATATATTTT. This translates into CAWRDREGNTIYF.

The chain recombines TRBV7-2 with TRBJ2-2; possibly TRBD1 for D (5 bases). Germline CDR1 SGHTA, CDR2 FQGNSA. The CDR3 has 14 residues. The V gene lost 3 bases and the J gene lost 4 bases, with 9 bases spanning the gap. CDR3 nucleotide sequence: TGTGCCAGCAGCTTTCTGGGGCCCACCGGGGAGCTGTTTTTT. Translated, it gives CASSFLGPTGELFF.

The V and J genes are TRBV19 and TRBJ2-1; D possibly corresponds to TRBD1 (6 bases). Germline V CDR1 and CDR2: LNHDA, SQIVND (reference sequence). The CDR3 loop spans 15 amino acids. V shed 3 bases and J shed 9 bases, with 18 bases lying between them. CDR3 in amino acids: CASSIFAQGLSEQFF. The DNA for the CDR3 is TGTGCCAGTAGTATTTTCGCCCAGGGGTTAAGTGAGCAGTTCTTC.

J is TRBJ2-1 and V is TRBV5-8; the match to TRBD2 covers 8 bases. The CDR3 has 15 amino acids. CDR1 and CDR2 from the germline V gene are SGHTS and YDEGEE. V shed 0 bases, J shed 7 bases, and the junction held 6 bases outside the gene matches. CDR3 loop: CASSLERSGGNEQFF. CDR3 DNA: TGTGCCAGCAGCTTGGAGCGGTCGGGGGGGAATGAGCAGTTCTTC.

This clone was seen a few times. The rearrangement joins TRBV5-1 to TRBJ1-2, with TRBD1 matching over 8 bases. The CDR3 is 15 residues long. With V trimmed by 5 bases and J by 5 bases, 11 bases remained unmatched. Per the germline V gene, CDR1 is SGHRS and CDR2 is YFSETQ. DNA for the CDR3: TGCGCCAGCAGGGCCGCAGGGGGCAGGGGATATGGCTACACCTTC. It codes for CASRAAGGRGYGYTF.

This chain joins TRBV7-8 and TRBJ1-6; 10 bases are shared with TRBD1. Losses at the gene ends were 0 bases for V and 11 bases for J; bases not matched to a gene: 13. The CDR3 is 18 amino acids. Germline V CDR1 and CDR2: SGHVS, FQNEAQ. For the CDR3, the DNA is TGTGCCAGCAGCTTAGCCGCCCCGGACAGGGGGTATTTGACACCCCTCCACTTT. Encoded protein: CASSLAAPDRGYLTPLHF.